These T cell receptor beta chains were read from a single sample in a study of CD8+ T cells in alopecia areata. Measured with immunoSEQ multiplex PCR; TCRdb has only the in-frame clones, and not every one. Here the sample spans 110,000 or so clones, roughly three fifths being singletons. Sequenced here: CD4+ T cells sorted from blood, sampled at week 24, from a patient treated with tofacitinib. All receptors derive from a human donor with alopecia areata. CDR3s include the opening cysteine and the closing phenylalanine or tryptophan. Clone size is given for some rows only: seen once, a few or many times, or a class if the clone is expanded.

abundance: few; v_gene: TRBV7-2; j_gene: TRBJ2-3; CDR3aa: CASSLAQRSDTQYF
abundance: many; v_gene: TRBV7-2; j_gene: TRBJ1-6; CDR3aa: CASSLERGARYNSPLHF
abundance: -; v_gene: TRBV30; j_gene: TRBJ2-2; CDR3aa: CAWSRGEFTGELFF
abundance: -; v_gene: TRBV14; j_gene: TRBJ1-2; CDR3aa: CASSRQFSGYTF
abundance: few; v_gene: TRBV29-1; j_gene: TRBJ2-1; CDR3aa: CSVRVSYNEQFF
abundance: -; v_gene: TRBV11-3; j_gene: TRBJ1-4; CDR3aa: CASSFGEKLFF
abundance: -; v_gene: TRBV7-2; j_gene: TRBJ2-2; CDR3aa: CASSLSQANTGELFF
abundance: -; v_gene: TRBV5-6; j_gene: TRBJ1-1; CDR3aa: CASSLGTGTGSEAFF
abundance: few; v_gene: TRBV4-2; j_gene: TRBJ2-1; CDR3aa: CASSQAEGPPYNEQFF
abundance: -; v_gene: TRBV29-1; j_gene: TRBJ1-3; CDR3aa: CSVRGGGGNTIYF
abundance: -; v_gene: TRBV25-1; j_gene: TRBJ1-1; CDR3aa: CASSEEGGGTEAFF
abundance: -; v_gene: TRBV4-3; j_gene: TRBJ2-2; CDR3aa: CASSQRPGGSTGELFF
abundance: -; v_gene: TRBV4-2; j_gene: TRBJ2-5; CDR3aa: CASSLDRRQETQYF
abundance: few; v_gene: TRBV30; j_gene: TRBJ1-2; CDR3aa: CAWSVTGGYTF
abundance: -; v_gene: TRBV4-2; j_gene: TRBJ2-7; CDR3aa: CASSPQSAYEQYF
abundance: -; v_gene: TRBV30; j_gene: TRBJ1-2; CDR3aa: CAWSVQQGGLGYTF
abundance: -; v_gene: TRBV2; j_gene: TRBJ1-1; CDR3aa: CARGQGRDTEAFF
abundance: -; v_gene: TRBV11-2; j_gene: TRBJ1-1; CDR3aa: CASSSTSSGTEAFF